A selection of T cell receptor beta chains follows, all from one sample in a study of blood T cell repertoires in COVID-19. This table comes from immunoSEQ multiplex PCR, and its TCRdb copy is limited to in-frame clones, with some not included. The sample carries about 180,000 clones, roughly 88% recorded once. Sequenced input: peripheral blood. The receptors were gathered from an elderly woman with acute or convalescent COVID-19. Each CDR3 is given with its conserved first and last residue. The D gene is left open where the match is weak. Where a row states a size, it is once, few, many or the class of an expanded clone; other rows omit it.

J,size,D,V,DNA,CDR3
TRBJ2-7,-,-,TRBV13,TGTGCCAGCAGCTTAGTCCTCGCAGGGTACGAGCAGTACTTC,CASSLVLAGYEQYF
TRBJ2-7,-,TRBD1,TRBV5-4,TGTGCCAGCAGCATCGGACAGGGCGACGAGCAGTACTTC,CASSIGQGDEQYF
TRBJ2-5,-,-,TRBV6-1,TGTGCCAGCAGTGAGGGAGGAACAAAGGGGGAGACCCAGTACTTC,CASSEGGTKGETQYF
TRBJ1-3,-,-,TRBV7-8,TGTGCCAGCAGCTTAGGAACCGGCCAACAGGTTGGGAACACCATATATTTT,CASSLGTGQQVGNTIYF
TRBJ1-1,once,-,TRBV10-3,TGTGCCACCAAATCCTCTGGGGACTCGAACACTGAAGCTTTCTTT,CATKSSGDSNTEAFF
TRBJ1-2,-,-,TRBV6-6,TGTGCCAGCAGTTACTCGAGGAACGGCTACACCTTC,CASSYSRNGYTF
TRBJ2-5,-,-,TRBV19,TGTGCCAGTAGTATAGGATCCCTCAACAGGGTGGGGCAAGAGACCCAGTACTTC,CASSIGSLNRVGQETQYF
TRBJ2-3,-,-,TRBV20-1,TGCAGTGCTAGACGGGGAGATACGCAGTATTTT,CSARRGDTQYF
TRBJ2-7,-,TRBD1,TRBV7-2,TGTGCCAGCAGCTTAGGGGGGACAGGGGCTAGGGAGCAGTACTTC,CASSLGGTGAREQYF
TRBJ2-7,-,-,TRBV18,TGTGCCAGCTCACCACCGACAGGAACAGGCGAGCAGTACTTC,CASSPPTGTGEQYF
TRBJ1-5,-,-,TRBV19,TGTGCCACCCATTCGACAGACAGACACAATCAGCCCCAGCATTTT,CATHSTDRHNQPQHF
TRBJ2-3,-,TRBD2,TRBV4-1,TGCGCCAGCAGCCTCAGACTAGCGGGGGGGCCCCCAGATACGCAGTATTTT,CASSLRLAGGPPDTQYF
TRBJ2-1,once,TRBD2,TRBV4-1,TGCGCCAGCAGCCAAGGAGGGGCTAGCGGGAGTCCTGAGCAGTTCTTC,CASSQGGASGSPEQFF
TRBJ1-2,-,-,TRBV19,TGTGCCAGTAAACAACAGAACTTAAACTATGGCTACACCTTC,CASKQQNLNYGYTF
TRBJ1-6,-,TRBD1,TRBV10-3,TGTGCCACACTCCCATGGGGGACAGGGGGCGCCCCGGACAATTCACCCCTCCACTTT,CATLPWGTGGAPDNSPLHF
TRBJ1-6,-,-,TRBV7-2,TGTGCCAGCAGCTTGATGGGGCGCTCCTATAATTCACCCCTCCACTTT,CASSLMGRSYNSPLHF
TRBJ1-2,-,TRBD1,TRBV9,TGTGCCAGCAGCGTAGAGGGGGCTGGTGGCTACACCTTC,CASSVEGAGGYTF
TRBJ1-6,-,-,TRBV10-3,TGTGCCATCAGCCGTCCGGGATCAGAAAATTCACCCCTCCACTTT,CAISRPGSENSPLHF
TRBJ2-1,-,-,TRBV29-1,TGCAGCGTTGACTCCGCGGGGTCCTACAATGAGCAGTTCTTC,CSVDSAGSYNEQFF
TRBJ2-1,-,-,TRBV21-1,TGTGCCAGCAGCAAAGGTTCGGCTAACCGACCCACTTCTAGCTCCTACAATGAGCAGTTCTTC,CASSKGSANRPTSSSYNEQFF
TRBJ1-1,-,TRBD1,TRBV6-5,TGTGCCAGCAGGGGGGGACAGGACACTGAAGCTTTCTTT,CASRGGQDTEAFF
TRBJ2-3,-,-,TRBV7-2,TGTGCCAGCAGCCCTGACCGGGGGTTCACAGATACGCAGTATTTT,CASSPDRGFTDTQYF
TRBJ1-1,-,-,TRBV2,TGTGCCAGCAGATGGGAACGAGGGGAAGCTTTCTTT,CASRWERGEAFF
TRBJ1-2,-,TRBD1,TRBV6-1,TGTGCCAGCAGTGAAGGCGGGACAGGGGGCGTTAATGGCTACACCTTC,CASSEGGTGGVNGYTF
TRBJ1-1,few,-,TRBV12-3/TRBV12-4,TGTGCCAGCGGGTTACAGATGAACACTGAAGCTTTCTTT,CASGLQMNTEAFF
TRBJ2-3,-,-,TRBV2,TGTGCCAGCAGTAATGGCGGACACACAGATACGCAGTATTTT,CASSNGGHTDTQYF
TRBJ2-2,once,-,TRBV7-3,TGTGCCAGCAGCGTTATGAACACCGGGGAGCTGTTTTTT,CASSVMNTGELFF
TRBJ2-5,-,-,TRBV19,TGTGCCAGTAGTCCATTGGCGGGGGCGAGGGAGACCCAGTACTTC,CASSPLAGARETQYF
TRBJ1-1,-,-,TRBV25-1,TGTGCCAGCAGTGAAGTATTGGGCAGGGATTCAGCTGAAGCTTTCTTT,CASSEVLGRDSAEAFF
TRBJ2-3,-,-,TRBV4-3,TGCGCCAGCAGCCAAGGGGGGGGCACAGATACGCAGTATTTT,CASSQGGGTDTQYF
TRBJ1-4,-,-,TRBV19,TGTGCCAGTAGTAGATCAGCAACTAATGAAAAACTGTTTTTT,CASSRSATNEKLFF
TRBJ1-2,-,-,TRBV19,TGTGCCAGTAGTATTGGGGGGAATAGGCCGAATGGCTACACCTTC,CASSIGGNRPNGYTF
TRBJ1-5,-,-,TRBV30,TGTGCCTGGAGCCTAGGGGGAGATCAGCCCCAGCATTTT,CAWSLGGDQPQHF
TRBJ2-1,-,TRBD2,TRBV3-1/TRBV3-2,TGTGCCAGCACCTCCTTAGCGGGACAGCAGTTCTTC,CASTSLAGQQFF
TRBJ1-1,-,-,TRBV18,TGTGCCAGCTCACCAGTTTCAGGGCGGGAGACTGAAGCTTTCTTT,CASSPVSGRETEAFF
TRBJ1-1,-,-,TRBV7-5,TGTGCCAGAAGCTTCACCGGCCCGGACAGGGGCGGAGGGGCTTTCTTT,CARSFTGPDRGGGAFF
TRBJ1-2,-,TRBD1,TRBV13,TGTGCCAGCAGCTCAGGGGGGACTTCTAACTATGGCTACACCTTC,CASSSGGTSNYGYTF
TRBJ1-6,-,-,TRBV2,TGTGCCAGCAGTGCAAGGGGGAGTTCACCCCTCCACTTT,CASSARGSSPLHF
TRBJ1-6,few,-,TRBV6-6,TGTGCCAGCAGTCAACTTGCCCCCGATAATTCACCCCTCCACTTT,CASSQLAPDNSPLHF
TRBJ2-7,-,-,TRBV7-9,TGTGCCAGCAGCTTAGGTTACTTGAGCTCCTACGAGCAGTACTTC,CASSLGYLSSYEQYF
TRBJ1-2,-,TRBD1,TRBV6-6,TGTGCCAGCAGTCTGGCCCCCCTGGACAGGGTCGGGCTTAACTATGGCTACACCTTC,CASSLAPLDRVGLNYGYTF
TRBJ1-1,-,TRBD1,TRBV6-4,TGTGCCAGCAGTGAAGACCGGGACAGGGCAACACTGAGAGTGGAAGCTTTCTTT,CASSEDRDRATLRVEAFF
TRBJ1-3,few,-,TRBV5-4,TGTGCCAGCAGCTTTCAGGGAGGGAACACCATATATTTT,CASSFQGGNTIYF
TRBJ2-4,-,TRBD1,TRBV2,TGTGCCAGCACCCATGATGTCCCGACAGGGCGTATTCAGTACTTC,CASTHDVPTGRIQYF
TRBJ2-4,-,TRBD2,TRBV3-1/TRBV3-2,TGTGCCAGCAGCCAAGGGACTAGCGGGAGGGCCCTCGACAAAAACATTCAGTACTTC,CASSQGTSGRALDKNIQYF